These T cell receptor beta chains were read from a single sample in a study of Ad26.COV2.S vaccination and SARS-CoV-2 variants. Clones were sequenced by immunoSEQ multiplex PCR, and TCRdb holds only the in-frame ones, with some missing. The sample contains 500,000 or so clones, 70% to 90% of which appear only once. This specimen consisted of peripheral blood, obtained in a trial of Ad26.COV2.S vaccine versus placebo. These receptors all stem from a person aged 18-60 years who received the Ad26.COV2.S COVID-19 vaccine or a placebo. CDR3s include the opening cysteine and the closing phenylalanine or tryptophan. D genes are given only for firm matches. Expanded clones get a size class; other rows say once, few or many, or leave the size out.

D	size	V	J	CDR3	DNA
NA	NA	TRBV20-1	TRBJ2-1	CSASRVEQFF	TGCAGTGCTAGCCGGGTTGAGCAGTTCTTC
TRBD1	NA	TRBV3-1/TRBV3-2	TRBJ1-6	CASSQTRGSNSPLHF	TGTGCCAGCAGCCAAACCAGGGGGAGTAATTCACCCCTCCACTTT
TRBD2	NA	TRBV30	TRBJ2-1	CAWSSKRGYNEQFF	TGTGCCTGGAGTAGCAAGCGGGGCTACAATGAGCAGTTCTTC
NA	NA	TRBV9	TRBJ2-7	CASSTSAGIGSYEQYF	TGTGCCAGCAGCACCAGCGCCGGGATAGGCTCCTACGAGCAGTACTTC
NA	once	TRBV30	TRBJ2-3	CAWSVFLSSTDTQYF	TGTGCCTGGAGTGTCTTTCTCTCTTCCACAGATACGCAGTATTTT
NA	NA	TRBV6-2/TRBV6-3	TRBJ1-1	CASSLRGVGNTEAFF	TGTGCCAGCAGCCTGAGGGGGGTCGGGAACACTGAAGCTTTCTTT
TRBD1	NA	TRBV9	TRBJ1-1	CASSAHAGGPNTEAFF	TGTGCCAGCAGCGCCCACGCAGGGGGCCCTAACACTGAAGCTTTCTTT
NA	NA	TRBV2	TRBJ1-5	CASSRGGGNQPQHF	TGTGCCAGCAGTCGCGGGGGCGGCAATCAGCCCCAGCATTTT
NA	NA	TRBV9	TRBJ2-5	CASSVGGRQETQYF	TGTGCCAGCAGCGTAGGTGGGCGGCAAGAGACCCAGTACTTC
NA	NA	TRBV20-1	TRBJ1-1	CSARVQKSAFF	TGCAGTGCTAGGGTCCAGAAGAGCGCTTTCTTT
NA	NA	TRBV9	TRBJ1-4	CASSVGRIDEKLFF	TGTGCCAGCAGCGTTGGACGGATTGACGAAAAACTGTTTTTT
NA	NA	TRBV6-2/TRBV6-3	TRBJ2-7	CASSYSSVKLAYEQYF	TGTGCCAGCAGTTACTCGAGTGTTAAGCTCGCCTACGAGCAGTACTTC
NA	NA	TRBV7-2	TRBJ1-3	CASSLGPVAGGEYGNTIYF	TGTGCCAGCAGCTTAGGTCCCGTCGCAGGAGGGGAATATGGAAACACCATATATTTT
TRBD2	NA	TRBV3-1/TRBV3-2	TRBJ2-5	CASSPGLATQETQYF	TGTGCCAGCAGCCCAGGACTAGCGACTCAAGAGACCCAGTACTTC
NA	NA	TRBV5-4	TRBJ2-6	CASSASAAGAGANVLTF	TGTGCCAGCAGCGCCTCGGCGGCCGGGGCTGGGGCCAACGTCCTGACTTTC
NA	NA	TRBV4-3	TRBJ2-1	CASSQGPYEQFF	TGCGCCAGCAGCCAAGGTCCGTATGAGCAGTTCTTC
TRBD2	NA	TRBV7-8	TRBJ2-3	CASSTLQRGSTDTQYF	TGTGCCAGCAGCACCCTCCAGCGGGGGAGCACAGATACGCAGTATTTT
NA	NA	TRBV11-2	TRBJ2-2	CASSLGTVITGELFF	TGTGCCAGCAGCTTAGGGACAGTAATTACCGGGGAGCTGTTTTTT
NA	NA	TRBV5-6	TRBJ2-3	CASSPPGPNTDTQYF	TGTGCCAGCAGCCCCCCCGGACCAAATACAGATACGCAGTATTTT
NA	NA	TRBV11-2	TRBJ1-3	CASSSQGNTIYF	TGTGCCAGCAGTTCTCAGGGAAACACCATATATTTT
NA	NA	TRBV6-4	TRBJ1-2	CASRKGPSYGYTF	TGTGCCAGCAGGAAGGGACCGTCGTATGGCTACACCTTC
NA	NA	TRBV5-1	TRBJ2-7	CASSPLAGYEQYF	TGCGCCAGCAGCCCCCTAGCTGGGTACGAGCAGTACTTC
TRBD2	NA	TRBV5-1	TRBJ2-5	CASSSGLAGGFQETQYF	TGCGCCAGCAGCTCGGGACTAGCGGGAGGCTTTCAAGAGACCCAGTACTTC
TRBD2	NA	TRBV7-9	TRBJ2-1	CASSLTLILAGERNEQFF	TGTGCCAGCAGCTTAACTCTCATTTTGGCGGGAGAGAGGAATGAGCAGTTCTTC
NA	NA	TRBV27	TRBJ2-7	CASSFRAGPAGEQYF	TGTGCCAGCAGTTTCAGGGCCGGGCCAGCTGGCGAGCAGTACTTC
NA	NA	TRBV5-4	TRBJ2-3	CASSLESKPSDTQYF	TGTGCCAGCAGCTTGGAGTCAAAACCGTCAGATACGCAGTATTTT
TRBD1	NA	TRBV2	TRBJ1-2	CASSFPGGTGGGYGYTF	TGTGCCAGCAGTTTCCCAGGGGGGACAGGGGGCGGCTATGGCTACACCTTC